A single sample is the source of the 5 T cell receptor beta chains below, sequenced in a study of cytomegalovirus exposure and HLA in healthy donors (dated by TCRdb to 2017 to 2019). The library was obtained by the immunoSEQ multiplex PCR assay. For the multiplex PCR, a mixture combining 60 forward primers for TCR Vbeta segments and 13 reverse primers for TCR Jbeta segments was used. Here the immuneACCESS table is served through TCRdb, limited to in-frame sequences with V and J called. Missing clones are a known gap in these copies; in checked studies unresolved V genes cover under half, and the rest lacks a known reason. Recorded for this sample are some 150,000 clones; around 80% of them occurred a single time. The top ten clonotypes cover over 1.1% of the sample. The sequenced sample consisted of PBMCs. These receptors all stem from a male donor in good health and CMV-seronegative.

The CDR3, as DNA: TGTGCCAGCAGCCCCCTGGGGGGGAGCTCCTACGAGCAGTACTTC. It specifies CASSPLGGSSYEQYF. The J gene is TRBJ2-7, the V gene TRBV5-4; 7 bases map to TRBD2. The CDR3 length is 15 residues. V was clipped by 4 bases and J by 0 bases; unmatched bases: 7. Germline V gene lookup returns CDR1 SGHNT and CDR2 YYREEE (reference sequence).

The chain couples TRBV5-1 to TRBJ2-7, with 8 bases matching TRBD1. The CDR3 is 16 residues long. With V trimmed by 0 bases and J by 4 bases, 9 bases remained unmatched. Germline CDR1 is SGHRS and CDR2 is YFSETQ. Written as DNA, the CDR3 is TGCGCCAGCAGCTTGGCGGAGGCAGGGGGCGGGTACGAGCAGTACTTC. It is translated as CASSLAEAGGGYEQYF.

This sequence joins TRBV6-5 and TRBJ2-1; 10 nucleotides match TRBD2. After removal of 6 bases from V and 5 bases from J, the junction contained 4 bases not matched to a gene. Germline CDR1 MNHEY, CDR2 SVGAGI. The CDR3 extends over 14 amino acids. CDR3 amino acids: CASREGLANNEQFF. The CDR3 DNA follows: TGTGCCAGCAGAGAGGGACTAGCGAACAATGAGCAGTTCTTC.

This rearrangement joins TRBV29-1 to TRBJ1-2; perhaps TRBD1 as D (5 bases). The CDR3 loop spans 14 amino acids. Per the germline V gene, CDR1 is SQVTM and CDR2 is ANQGSEA. Trimming removed 5 bases at V and 4 bases at J, with 17 bases between. CDR3 region: CSVLGAGPRYGYTF. CDR3 DNA sequence: TGCAGCGTTCTCGGTGCAGGGCCACGCTATGGCTACACCTTC.

The gene calls are TRBV27 and TRBJ2-1, with D unresolved. Trimming left V 5 bases short and J 9 bases short, with 23 bases between. The CDR3 contains 16 residues. Germline CDR1 MNHEY, CDR2 SMNVEV (reference sequence). The CDR3 is CASSPPTYGWAGEQFF. CDR3 nucleotides: TGTGCCAGCAGTCCCCCGACATACGGATGGGCCGGTGAGCAGTTCTTC.